Below are 13 T cell receptor beta chains sequenced from a single sample in a study of T cells in Graves' hyperthyroidism and ophthalmopathy. Amplified TCR beta CDR3 regions came from RNA transcripts. The primer set for the first-round RT-PCR of the TCR CDR3 was HTBI. TCRdb re-derived calls from the multiplex PCR reads in MiXCR, one entry per CDR3 protein. The data show more than 350,000 distinct CDR3 sequences, 13% to 15% seen once. The sequenced sample was blood. These receptors were taken from a woman aged 25 to 45 with Graves' ophthalmopathy.

At least ten counts were recorded for this clonotype. The CDR3 DNA follows: TGTGCCAGCAGTCCCCCCTTAGGACCGTACGAGCAGTACTTC. This sequence encodes CASSPPLGPYEQYF. The chain employs TRBV6-1 and TRBJ2-7; D call uncertain. CDR1 is MNHNS, CDR2 SASEGT, per germline. The germline V and J ends were trimmed by 5 bases and 4 bases, with 15 bases remaining between them. This CDR3 comprises 14 residues.

This clonotype was observed at least ten times. V gene TRBV6-1 combines with J gene TRBJ2-7; tentative D call: TRBD2 (5 bases). The CDR3 extends over 13 amino acids. V dropped 3 bases and J dropped 6 bases, with 12 bases sitting between them. Germline V gene sequence: CDR1 MNHNS, CDR2 SASEGT. CDR3 loop: CASSDWRNPEQYF. In DNA, the CDR3 is TGTGCCAGCAGTGATTGGAGGAACCCCGAGCAGTACTTC.

This rearrangement joins TRBV5-1 to TRBJ2-7; the match to TRBD1 covers 8 bases. Losses at the gene ends were 2 bases for V and 3 bases for J; bases not matched to a gene: 7. Germline values: CDR1 SGHRS, CDR2 YFSETQ. This CDR3 is built from 15 residues. For the CDR3, the DNA is TGCGCCAGCAGCTTTACCGGGACAGGAATCTACGAGCAGTACTTC. It encodes CASSFTGTGIYEQYF.

At least ten counts were recorded for this clonotype. The V call is TRBV27, the J call TRBJ2-3; TRBD1 aligns across 7 bases. The CDR3 extends over 13 amino acids. Germline-derived CDR1 and CDR2 are MNHEY and SMNVEV (reference sequence). V lost 10 bases, J lost 2 bases, and 6 bases stayed unmatched. As DNA, the CDR3 is TGTGCCACCAGGGACAGATACACAGATACGCAGTATTTT. This sequence encodes CATRDRYTDTQYF.

V is TRBV2 and J is TRBJ1-1; D is unclear. Trimming removed 5 bases from V and 7 bases from J, with 11 bases in between. Germline loops: CDR1 SNHLY, CDR2 FYNNEI. The CDR3 runs to 12 residues. This CDR3 is CASSYTAYEAFF. The CDR3 DNA reads as TGTGCCAGCAGTTATACAGCTTATGAAGCTTTCTTT.

This clonotype appeared many times. CDR3 amino acids: CASSSQGRYGYTF. The CDR3 DNA is TGTGCCAGCAGCTCCCAGGGTCGGTATGGCTACACCTTC. This chain connects TRBV11-2 to TRBJ1-2; weak D call: TRBD1 (5 bases). Germline V gene data show CDR1 as SGHAT and CDR2 as FQNNGV. The V and J ends lost 4 bases and 5 bases respectively, with 11 bases between them. The CDR3 length is 13 residues.

For this clonotype: Given a much more abundant clone one base away, this may be a read error. The chain is built from TRBV5-6 and TRBJ2-3; 7 bases match TRBD2. CDR1 and CDR2 (germline): SGHDT, YYEEEE. V was clipped by 1 base and J by 7 bases; unmatched bases: 6. The CDR3 is made up of 14 amino acids. CDR3 sequence reads: CASSLPQGGYTQYF. Written as DNA, the CDR3 is TGTGCCAGCAGCTTGCCCCAGGGAGGGTATACGCAGTATTTT.

This clonotype appeared a few times. V usage is TRBV12-3 or TRBV12-4 and J usage is TRBJ2-5; a weak D match, TRBD2 (5 bases). Trimming removed 5 bases at V and 1 base at J, with 14 bases between. This CDR3 region has 15 residues. This CDR3 is CASSPSRFGQETQYF. The DNA for the CDR3 is TGTGCCAGCAGTCCTAGCAGGTTTGGCCAAGAGACCCAGTACTTC.

The chain is built from TRBV20-1 and TRBJ2-1; 16 nucleotides align to TRBD2. V lost 6 bases and J lost 9; bases outside the gene matches: 5. CDR3 length: 14 amino acids. CDR1 DFQATT and CDR2 SNEGSKA come from the germline V gene (reference sequence). CDR3 region: CSAGTSGGEGEQFF. Written as DNA, the CDR3 is TGCAGTGCCGGGACTAGCGGGGGGGAAGGTGAGCAGTTCTTC.

This clonotype was seen ten or more times. The V call is TRBV5-5, the J call TRBJ2-1; 8 bases are shared with TRBD1. Trimming took 4 bases from V and 6 from J; bases not matched to a gene: 6. The germline gives CDR1 SGHKS, CDR2 YYEKEE (reference sequence). CDR3 length equals 14 residues. DNA for the CDR3: TGTGCCAGCAGCGGGGGACAGGCTAGCAATGAGCAGTTCTTC. Its protein product is CASSGGQASNEQFF. Complete variable domain (other parts from reference TRBV5-5 and TRBJ2-1): DAGVTQSPTHLIKTRGQQVTLRCSPISGHKSVSWYQQVLGQGPQFIFQYYEKEERGRGNFPDRFSARQFPNYSSELNVNALLLGDSALYLCASSGGQASNEQFFGPGTRLTVL.

This chain connects TRBV2 to TRBJ2-3; D not certain. The length of the CDR3 is 15 residues. Germline V gives CDR1 SNHLY, CDR2 FYNNEI. Trimming shortened V by 8 bases and J by 6 bases, and 21 bases separated the two germline ends. Here the CDR3 reads CASGSGSTASDTQYF. CDR3 in DNA: TGTGCCAGCGGTAGTGGCTCCACCGCCTCGGATACGCAGTATTTT.

This clonotype was picked up many times. The gene calls are TRBV6-1 and TRBJ1-5; possibly TRBD1 for D (5 bases). In germline, CDR1 is MNHNS, CDR2 SASEGT. CDR3 size: 15 residues. V was shortened by 7 bases and J by 7 bases, with 20 bases between the two germline ends. CDR3 bases: TGTGCCAGCAAAAATCCGGGACTAGGGAGCCAGCCCCAGCATTTT. Protein product: CASKNPGLGSQPQHF.

V gene TRBV7-8 combines with J gene TRBJ2-7; 10 bases match TRBD1. Germline trimming cut 3 bases from V and 2 bases from J; bases unmatched to any gene: 10. Germline assignment: CDR1 SGHVS and CDR2 FQNEAQ. The CDR3 has 17 amino acids. The CDR3 reads CASSFFPTGGMAYEQYF. CDR3 in DNA: TGTGCCAGCAGCTTTTTCCCGACAGGGGGCATGGCCTACGAGCAGTACTTC.